This T cell receptor (beta chain) was recorded in a study of T cells in Graves' hyperthyroidism and ophthalmopathy (dated by TCRdb to the late 2010s). Notes on the research overall: Peripheral blood samples were taken at the time of initial diagnosis, prior to any treatment. To identify TCR V-J signatures that set the groups apart, the researchers used a discovery cohort of 100 patients, made up of around 42 with Graves' ophthalmopathy and 57 with stable Graves' hyperthyroidism. Prospective prediction of ophthalmopathy was tested in an independent validation cohort of fewer than 20 hyperthyroidism patients and 17 patients who later progressed to ophthalmopathy. The roughly 91 discovery patients were randomly split 7:3 into training and test sets. The study also compared thyroid tissue and blood T-cell repertoires from roughly six Graves' hyperthyroidism patients. Following sampling, methimazole starting at 30 mg daily was given to hyperthyroidism patients, and high-dose intravenous methylprednisolone was given to ophthalmopathy patients. The paper reports TCR Vbeta CDR3 sequencing of 130 to 150 peripheral blood samples: some 44 ophthalmopathy, around 80 hyperthyroidism and approximately 17 progressor patients.

The TCR beta CDR3 regions were amplified from RNA transcripts. A first-round RT-PCR of the TCR CDR3 used the HTBI primer set with the Qiagen OneStep RT-PCR kit. A second multiplex PCR round built the libraries, followed by size selection and purification. Libraries were sequenced paired-end with 100 bp reads on an Illumina HiSeq2000. From the authors' description of their analysis: SOAPnuke was used to process the raw data, removing reads that contained adapters or uncalled bases, had a mean Phred below 15, or lacked an exact match to the constant primer or identifier. High-quality paired reads were merged using COPE v1.2.5, and each unique nucleotide sequence was defined as a clonotype. MiTCR v1.1 was used to align clonotypes to the IMGT TRBV, TRBD and TRBJ reference segments. The analysis included only V-J combinations with a frequency above 0.0001, which together covered approximately 99% of the repertoires. The TCS score was defined as the ratio of F50 (clonal expansion) to E x V (chaos), calculated using BLOSUM62-based TCRdist between CDR3 peptides within each V-J. Welch's t-statistics and random forest reduced roughly 500 V-J features to about 12, which were used in a naive Bayes classifier (R e1071). In-frame beta chains were kept once TCRdb had trimmed the public reads at Q25 with fastp and called clones with MiXCR. Rows are combined by CDR3 protein, so each entry shows the most common genes and DNA. These V and J calls originate from TCRdb's pipeline instead of the authors' own analysis. Across this sample there are around 350,000 distinct CDR3 sequences, with 15% to 20% seen only once. Roughly 3.5% of the sample belongs to the ten largest clones.

What the study reported, not specific to this receptor: No statistical method was used to set the sample size in advance, and investigators knew the group allocation. In cross-validation, a model built on a 13 V-J signature told ophthalmopathy apart from stable hyperthyroidism with 85% to 90% sensitivity and around 84% specificity, and in testing the same model reached 80%/75%. Most expanded thyroid clonotypes (frequency above 0.001) were also detected in blood, suggesting blood repertoires may reflect thyroid immune responses. In validation, the model predicted progression to ophthalmopathy with 65% to 71% sensitivity and roughly 75% specificity, a median of 6.5 months before onset.

Graves' hyperthyroidism was defined as stable when no progression to ophthalmopathy occurred over 18 months of follow-up. Hyperthyroidism patients were aged 18 to 65 years and newly diagnosed, with disease duration of less than 2 months. Any patient with an uncontrolled infection, another autoimmune disease, pregnancy or lactation was excluded. Diagnoses were based on clinical symptoms, serum thyroxine and TRAb, thyroid ultrasound and orbital computed tomography. Ficoll-Paque density gradient centrifugation was used to isolate PBMCs from 9.5 to 10 ml of fresh peripheral blood. Trizol reagent was used to extract total RNA, and RNA quality was then checked on an Agilent 2100 Bioanalyzer. There are 14 amino acids in the CDR3, from cysteine to phenylalanine inclusive. Only the CDR3 DNA is retained, 42 bases long and in frame from the first base. According to the germline V gene, CDR1 reads SGHAT and CDR2 reads FQNNGV.

This clonotype was counted ten times or more. Its binding antigen is unknown. The junction departs from the called germline gene at one end, perhaps through a read error. Sequenced sample: blood. The chain is assembled from TRBV11-2 and TRBJ1-5, with TRBD1 identical over 7 junction bases. The sequence derives from a young woman with Graves' hyperthyroidism. The sequenced DNA: TGTGCCAGCAGCCTAGACAGGGCAGGTCAGCCCCAGCATTTT. Protein translation: CASSLDRAGQPQHF.